The 18 T cell receptor beta chains reported below all come from one sample, sequenced in a study of regulatory T cells in long-lasting Graves disease. Sample time point: newly diagnosed GD, antithyroid drugs for less than 3 months. RNA isolated from PBMCs was used to make the TCR library. TCR beta libraries were built with iRepertoire HTBI primers and Arm-PCR of CDR3 regions. From the multiplex PCR reads, TCRdb called clonotypes with MiXCR, one entry per CDR3 protein. The sample has 350,000 to 500,000 distinct CDR3 sequences, 12% to 15% seen once; the top ten hold roughly 15%. These data were likewise used in another study, on T cells in Graves' hyperthyroidism and ophthalmopathy.

The sample consisted of peripheral blood mononuclear cells (PBMCs), taken at new diagnosis, from a patient treated with antithyroid drugs. The receptors were sampled from a woman aged 45-65 years with Graves disease.

A few counts support this clonotype. The J gene is TRBJ2-5, the V gene TRBV20-1, with 7 bases lining up with TRBD1. CDR3 length: 11 amino acids. The trim removed 3 bases at V and 5 bases at J, leaving 0 bases unmatched. Germline CDR1 reads DFQATT; CDR2 reads SNEGSKA (reference sequence). In DNA form, the CDR3 reads TGCAGTGCTAGGACAGGGGAGACCCAGTACTTC. It is translated as CSARTGETQYF.

This clonotype was recorded a few times. V and J are TRBV5-4 and TRBJ2-2, with D perhaps matching TRBD1 (5 bases). This CDR3 has 17 residues. CDR1 SGHNT and CDR2 YYREEE come from the germline V gene (reference sequence). The V end was cut by 4 bases, the J end by 3 bases, with 19 bases between. The CDR3, as DNA: TGTGCCAGCAGCCCCACAACAAGGGGTTCCTACACCGGGGAGCTGTTTTTT. It translates to CASSPTTRGSYTGELFF. Combining the CDR3 with reference TRBV5-4 and TRBJ2-2 gives the whole variable domain ETGVTQSPTHLIKTRGQQVTLRCSSQSGHNTVSWYQQALGQGPQFIFQYYREEENGRGNFPPRFSGLQFPNYSSELNVNALELDDSALYLCASSPTTRGSYTGELFFGEGSRLTVL.

This clonotype occurred many times. This chain connects TRBV20-1 to TRBJ2-3; TRBD2 aligns across 10 bases. The CDR3 contains 15 residues. V was pared by 3 bases and J by 2 bases, with 5 bases of the junction left unmatched. The germline V gene encodes CDR1 DFQATT and CDR2 SNEGSKA (reference sequence). The CDR3 loop reads CSASGAGGTTDTQYF. The CDR3 nucleotides read TGCAGTGCTAGCGGAGCGGGAGGGACCACAGATACGCAGTATTTT.

The DNA of the CDR3 is TGTGCCAGTAGTATGGACAGGGTTGGGGCAGATACGCAGTATTTT. As protein: CASSMDRVGADTQYF. The V call is TRBV19, the J call TRBJ2-3; 8 bases align to TRBD1. The V segment lost 3 bases and the J segment 4 bases; nucleotides outside the gene matches: 6. There are 15 residues in the CDR3. The V gene's germline CDR1 is LNHDA and CDR2 SQIVND (reference sequence).

Comments on this clonotype: Being one base from a much bigger clone, this may be a read error. The chain couples TRBV12-3 or TRBV12-4 to TRBJ1-1, with TRBD1 as a possible D gene (6 bases). This CDR3 is 14 amino acids long. CDR3 nucleotide sequence: TGTGCCAGCAATTTATCCCCACAGGGACGAGAAGCTTTCTTT. Translation: CASNLSPQGREAFF.

This clonotype was seen at least ten times. This rearrangement joins TRBV7-9 to TRBJ2-1; 11 bases align to TRBD2. The CDR3 runs to 16 residues. V was clipped by 4 bases and J by 8 bases; unmatched bases: 10. Germline-derived CDR1 and CDR2 are SEHNR and FQNEAQ (reference sequence). CDR3 bases: TGTGCCAGCAGCTCCCTACTAGCGGGAGTTAAGGATGAGCAGTTCTTC. This codes for CASSSLLAGVKDEQFF.

This clonotype was counted a few times. The rearrangement joins TRBV20-1 to TRBJ2-1; 9 bases agree with TRBD2. Germline-derived CDR1 and CDR2 are DFQATT and SNEGSKA (reference sequence). J was trimmed by 0 bases and V by 2 bases; bases with no gene match: 11. This CDR3 contains 18 residues. The CDR3 reads CSARPPGLAIYSYNEQFF. DNA for the CDR3: TGCAGTGCTAGACCCCCAGGACTAGCGATTTACTCCTACAATGAGCAGTTCTTC.

This clonotype was seen ten or more times. The rearrangement joins TRBV29-1 to TRBJ1-1; D remains ambiguous. The V end lost 7 bases, the J end lost 1 base, and 10 bases lay between the germline ends. The CDR3 runs 12 residues. Germline values: CDR1 SQVTM, CDR2 ANQGSEA. CDR3 protein: CSGGRANTEAFF. Written as DNA, the CDR3 is TGCAGCGGTGGACGGGCGAACACTGAAGCTTTCTTT.

V gene TRBV7-9 combines with J gene TRBJ2-7, with D uncertain. The length of the CDR3 is 13 residues. The ends were cut back, 2 bases at V and 3 bases at J, with 8 bases in the middle. The germline V gene has CDR1 SEHNR and CDR2 FQNEAQ (reference sequence). In DNA, the CDR3 is TGTGCCAGCAGCTTATTCACTGGCTACGAGCAGTACTTC. Protein: CASSLFTGYEQYF.

This clonotype was seen at least ten times. The rearrangement links TRBV20-1 to TRBJ2-5, with D tentatively TRBD2 (7 bases). Germline V gives CDR1 DFQATT, CDR2 SNEGSKA (reference sequence). V lost 4 bases to trimming and J lost 5 bases, with 14 bases between them. This CDR3 spans 13 amino acids. CDR3 residues: CSAMGGGLETQYF. The CDR3 region has the DNA TGCAGTGCTATGGGGGGGGGGCTTGAGACCCAGTACTTC.

This clonotype was counted ten times or more. The chain couples TRBV20-1 to TRBJ2-3; TRBD2 aligns across 15 bases. Germline V CDR1 and CDR2: DFQATT, SNEGSKA (reference sequence). There are 17 residues in the CDR3. The V gene end was trimmed by 7 bases and the J gene end by 5 bases; junction bases not matched to a gene: 13. The CDR3 reads CSGSKSLGLAGGDTQYF. The CDR3 nucleotides read TGCAGTGGCTCGAAGTCCTTGGGACTAGCGGGAGGAGATACGCAGTATTTT.

This clonotype was counted between two and nine times. The chain combines TRBV3-1 with TRBJ1-5; 8 nucleotides agree with TRBD1. The trim removed 5 bases at V and 3 bases at J, leaving 9 bases unmatched. The germline CDR1 and CDR2 sequences are LGHDT and YNNKEL (reference sequence). CDR3 length equals 16 residues. In DNA form, the CDR3 reads TGTGCCAGCAGCGATAACCGACAGGGGATCAATCAGCCCCAGCATTTT. The encoded protein is CASSDNRQGINQPQHF.

This clonotype was counted ten times or more. This chain connects TRBV15 to TRBJ2-3; 13 bases fit TRBD2. With V trimmed by 0 bases and J by 8 bases, 20 bases remained unmatched. This CDR3 has 21 amino acids. CDR1 is LNHNV, CDR2 YYDKDF, per germline (reference sequence). The CDR3 region is CATSRDFAIPHGGLAGVTQYF. The CDR3 DNA follows: TGTGCCACCAGCAGAGATTTTGCCATCCCCCACGGTGGACTAGCGGGGGTTACGCAGTATTTT. Combining the CDR3 with reference TRBV15 and TRBJ2-3 gives the whole variable domain DAMVIQNPRYQVTQFGKPVTLSCSQTLNHNVMYWYQQKSSQAPKLLFHYYDKDFNNEADTPDNFQSRRPNTSFCFLDIRSPGLGDTAMYLCATSRDFAIPHGGLAGVTQYFGPGTRLTVL.

This clonotype was picked up a small number of times. V and J are TRBV7-9 and TRBJ2-3, with D perhaps matching TRBD2 (6 bases). Looked up from germline, CDR1 is SEHNR and CDR2 is FQNEAQ (reference sequence). The CDR3 spans 15 residues. V shed 0 bases and J shed 3 bases, with 10 bases lying between them. CDR3 DNA: TGTGCCAGCAGCTTAGCGGGACTCGAAACAGATACGCAGTATTTT. Residues: CASSLAGLETDTQYF.

This clonotype was recorded many times. The chain links TRBV28 to TRBJ1-1, with D uncertain. CDR3 size: 12 residues. The V gene's germline CDR1 is MDHEN and CDR2 SYDVKM. V lost 6 bases, J lost 10 bases, and 15 bases lay in between. The CDR3 here is CASRIGPAGAFF. CDR3 in DNA: TGTGCCAGCAGGATAGGCCCCGCCGGAGCTTTCTTT.

This clonotype has just a few counts. The chain recombines TRBV5-6 with TRBJ2-3, with D perhaps TRBD1 (6 bases). V lost 1 base and J lost 3, with 15 bases in between. This CDR3 has 16 residues. The V gene's germline CDR1 is SGHDT and CDR2 YYEEEE. Here the CDR3 reads CASSLSQGVWTDTQYF. The CDR3 DNA is TGTGCCAGCAGCTTGTCACAGGGAGTTTGGACAGATACGCAGTATTTT.

This clonotype came up a few times. Given a much more abundant clone one base away, this may be a read error. The genes are TRBV27 and TRBJ2-1; 7 bases map to TRBD2. The CDR3 has 15 residues. Germline V CDR1 and CDR2: MNHEY, SMNVEV (reference sequence). The CDR3 sequence is CASSLASGPYNERFF. The CDR3 DNA follows: TGTGCCAGCAGTTTGGCTAGCGGTCCCTACAATGAGCGGTTCTTC.

The chain joins TRBV6-1 to TRBJ2-2; the match to TRBD1 covers 9 bases. Germline-derived CDR1 and CDR2 are MNHNS and SASEGT. Germline trimming cut 7 bases from V and 1 base from J; bases unmatched to any gene: 4. This CDR3 region has 15 residues. The CDR3 DNA sequence: TGTGCCAGCAAGCCGGGACAGGGGAACACCGGGGAGCTGTTTTTT. This gives the protein CASKPGQGNTGELFF.